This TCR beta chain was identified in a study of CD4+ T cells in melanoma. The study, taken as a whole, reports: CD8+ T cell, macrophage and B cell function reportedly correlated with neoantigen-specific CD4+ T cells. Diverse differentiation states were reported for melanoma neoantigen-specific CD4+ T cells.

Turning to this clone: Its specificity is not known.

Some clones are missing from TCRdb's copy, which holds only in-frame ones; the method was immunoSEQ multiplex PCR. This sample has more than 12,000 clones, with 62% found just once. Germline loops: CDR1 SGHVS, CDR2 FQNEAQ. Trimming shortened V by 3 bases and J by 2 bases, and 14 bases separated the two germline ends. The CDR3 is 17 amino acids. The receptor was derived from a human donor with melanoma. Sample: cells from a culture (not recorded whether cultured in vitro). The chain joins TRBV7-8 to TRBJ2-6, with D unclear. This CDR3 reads CASSFPRLLPGANVLTF. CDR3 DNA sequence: TGTGCCAGCAGCTTTCCAAGACTGCTACCTGGGGCCAACGTCCTGACTTTC.